This T cell receptor beta chain was recorded in a study of shared clonotypes between healthy human individuals. The CDR3 has 15 residues. Germline CDR1 is SGHAT and CDR2 is FQDESV (reference sequence). Deletions cut 4 bases from V and 2 bases from J, with 11 bases between. Genomic DNA (from each subset) was split evenly across several immunoSEQ plates. Sequencing was performed with immunoSEQ multiplex PCR; in TCRdb, only in-frame clones are kept and a portion is missing. Among fewer than 600,000 clones listed, 79% were seen once. Source material: PBMCs. The chain joins TRBV11-1 to TRBJ2-2, with TRBD2 as a possible D gene (6 bases). This receptor was taken from a woman between 40 and 55 years old in good health. Some clones in this sample may be carry-over from other donors' samples. Here the CDR3 reads CASSSLGGNTGELFF. The CDR3 DNA reads as TGTGCCAGCAGCTCCCTGGGAGGCAACACCGGGGAGCTGTTTTTT.